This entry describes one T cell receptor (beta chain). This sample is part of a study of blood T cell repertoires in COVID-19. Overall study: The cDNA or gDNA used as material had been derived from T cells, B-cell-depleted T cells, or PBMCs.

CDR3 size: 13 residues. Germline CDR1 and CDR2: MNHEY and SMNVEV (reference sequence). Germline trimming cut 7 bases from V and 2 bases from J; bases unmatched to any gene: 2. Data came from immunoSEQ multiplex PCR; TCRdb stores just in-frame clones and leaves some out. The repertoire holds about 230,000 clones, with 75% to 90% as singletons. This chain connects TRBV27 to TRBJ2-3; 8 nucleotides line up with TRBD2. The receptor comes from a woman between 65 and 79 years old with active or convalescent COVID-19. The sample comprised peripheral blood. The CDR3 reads CASKRGTTDTQYF. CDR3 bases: TGTGCCAGCAAGCGGGGGACCACAGATACGCAGTATTTT.